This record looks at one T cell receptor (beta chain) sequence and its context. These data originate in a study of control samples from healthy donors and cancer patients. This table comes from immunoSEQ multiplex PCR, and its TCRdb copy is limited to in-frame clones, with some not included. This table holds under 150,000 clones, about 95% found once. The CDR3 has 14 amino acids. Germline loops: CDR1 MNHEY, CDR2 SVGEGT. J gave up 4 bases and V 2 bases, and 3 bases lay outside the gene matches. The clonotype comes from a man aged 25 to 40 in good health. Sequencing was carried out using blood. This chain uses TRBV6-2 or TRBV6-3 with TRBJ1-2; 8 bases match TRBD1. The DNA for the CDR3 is TGTGCCAGCAGTTACGGCGGGACAGGCTATGGCTACACCTTC. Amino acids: CASSYGGTGYGYTF.